This paragraph reports one TCR beta chain. Sequenced by immunoSEQ multiplex PCR; TCRdb stores in-frame clones only, minus some. The data hold around 70,000 clones, with approximately 80% observed a single time. CDR3 size: 15 residues. V was pared by 5 bases and J by 8 bases, with 18 bases between. From germline, CDR1 is SEHNR and CDR2 FQNEAQ (reference sequence). This entry comes from a study of blood T cell repertoires in COVID-19. The clonotype comes from a woman aged 80 or over with active or convalescent COVID-19. V usage is TRBV7-9 and J usage is TRBJ1-4; D remains ambiguous. Sequencing was done on a sample of peripheral blood. CDR3 sequence reads: CASSNSGAQGEKLFF. The CDR3 bases are TGTGCCAGCAGCAACTCGGGAGCGCAAGGGGAAAAACTGTTTTTT.